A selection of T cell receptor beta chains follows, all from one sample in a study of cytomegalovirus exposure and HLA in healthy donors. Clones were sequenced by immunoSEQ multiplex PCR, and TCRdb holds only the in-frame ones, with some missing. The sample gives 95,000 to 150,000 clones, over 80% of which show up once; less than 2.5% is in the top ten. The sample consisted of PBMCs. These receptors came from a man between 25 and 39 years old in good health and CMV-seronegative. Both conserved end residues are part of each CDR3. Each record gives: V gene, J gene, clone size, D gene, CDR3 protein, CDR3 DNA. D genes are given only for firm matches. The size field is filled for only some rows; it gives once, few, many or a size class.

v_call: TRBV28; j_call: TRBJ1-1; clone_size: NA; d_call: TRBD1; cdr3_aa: CASRNDRGRDTEAFF; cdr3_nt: TGTGCCAGCAGAAACGACAGGGGCAGGGACACTGAAGCTTTCTTT
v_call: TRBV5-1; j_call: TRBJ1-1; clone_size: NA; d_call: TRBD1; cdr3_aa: CASSSRRQGSANTEAFF; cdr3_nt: TGCGCCAGCAGCTCCAGACGACAGGGTTCTGCGAACACTGAAGCTTTCTTT
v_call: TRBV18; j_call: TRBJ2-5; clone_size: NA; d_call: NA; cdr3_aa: CASSPPGLRQETQYF; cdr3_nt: TGTGCCAGCTCACCACCGGGACTGCGCCAAGAGACCCAGTACTTC
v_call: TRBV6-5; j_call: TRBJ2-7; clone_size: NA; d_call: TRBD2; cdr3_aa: CASSYSTSGPYEQYF; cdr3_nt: TGTGCCAGCAGTTACTCGACTAGCGGACCCTACGAGCAGTACTTC
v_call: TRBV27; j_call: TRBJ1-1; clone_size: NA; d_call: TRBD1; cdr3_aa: CASSYDRGAEAFF; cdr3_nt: TGTGCCAGCAGTTACGACAGGGGCGCTGAAGCTTTCTTT
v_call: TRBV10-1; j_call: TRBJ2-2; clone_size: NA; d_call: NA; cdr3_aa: CASRGGDTGELFF; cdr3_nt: TGCGCCAGCAGGGGTGGAGACACCGGGGAGCTGTTTTTT
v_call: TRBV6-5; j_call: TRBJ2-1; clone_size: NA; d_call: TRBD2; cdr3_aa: CASSSSFGGNEQFF; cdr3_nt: TGTGCCAGCAGTTCATCTTTCGGGGGGAATGAGCAGTTCTTC
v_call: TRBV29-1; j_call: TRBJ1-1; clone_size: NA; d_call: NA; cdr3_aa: CSVWSPGQGAEAFF; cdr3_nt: TGCAGCGTTTGGTCGCCGGGCCAGGGCGCTGAAGCTTTCTTT
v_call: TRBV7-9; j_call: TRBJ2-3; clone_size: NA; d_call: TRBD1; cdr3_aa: CASSPHKWTGTDTQYF; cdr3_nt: TGTGCCAGCAGCCCACACAAATGGACAGGGACAGATACGCAGTATTTT
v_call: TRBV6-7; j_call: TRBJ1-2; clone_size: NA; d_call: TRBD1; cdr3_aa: CASSYRTGATIFRDYGYTF; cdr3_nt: TGTGCCAGCAGTTACCGGACAGGGGCAACGATCTTTAGGGACTATGGCTACACCTTC
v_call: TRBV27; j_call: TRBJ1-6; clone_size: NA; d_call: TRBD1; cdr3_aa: CASSLSWGQGSPLHF; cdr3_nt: TGTGCCAGCAGTTTATCGTGGGGACAGGGTTCACCCCTCCACTTT
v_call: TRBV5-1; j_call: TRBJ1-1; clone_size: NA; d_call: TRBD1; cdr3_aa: CASSLDRGRVEAFF; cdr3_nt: TGCGCCAGCAGCCTAGACAGGGGTCGCGTTGAAGCTTTCTTT
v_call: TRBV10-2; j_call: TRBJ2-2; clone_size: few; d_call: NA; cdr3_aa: CASSDRDTGELFF; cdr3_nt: TGCGCCAGCAGTGACAGGGACACCGGGGAGCTGTTTTTT
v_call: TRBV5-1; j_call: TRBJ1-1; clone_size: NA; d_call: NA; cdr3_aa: CASSLRGNTEAFF; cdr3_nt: TGCGCCAGCAGCTTACGGGGGAACACTGAAGCTTTCTTT
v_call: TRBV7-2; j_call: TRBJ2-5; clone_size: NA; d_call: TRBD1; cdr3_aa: CASSLAPVDRVTQETQYF; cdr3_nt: TGTGCCAGCAGCTTAGCGCCCGTAGACAGGGTAACCCAAGAGACCCAGTACTTC
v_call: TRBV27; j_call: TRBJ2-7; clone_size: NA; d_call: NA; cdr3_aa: CASSLRRAYEQYF; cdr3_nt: TGTGCCAGCAGTTTACGGAGAGCCTACGAGCAGTACTTC
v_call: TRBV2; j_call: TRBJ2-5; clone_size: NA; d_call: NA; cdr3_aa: CASSLAQETQYF; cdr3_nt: TGTGCCAGCAGCCTAGCACAAGAGACCCAGTACTTC
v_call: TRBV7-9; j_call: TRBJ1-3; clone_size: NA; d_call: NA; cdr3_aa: CASRTDSYSGNTIYF; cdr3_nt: TGTGCCAGCAGAACAGACAGTTACTCTGGAAACACCATATATTTT
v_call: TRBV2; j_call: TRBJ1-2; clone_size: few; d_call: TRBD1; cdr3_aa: CASSDRVSYGYTF; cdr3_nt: TGTGCCAGCTCGGACAGGGTCTCCTATGGCTACACCTTC
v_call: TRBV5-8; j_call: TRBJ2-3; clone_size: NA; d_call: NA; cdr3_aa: CASSLEKGTDTQYF; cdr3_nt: TGTGCCAGCAGCTTGGAGAAGGGGACAGATACGCAGTATTTT
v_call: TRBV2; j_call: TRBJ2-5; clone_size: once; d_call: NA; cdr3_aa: CASSPEQQETQYF; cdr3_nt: TGTGCCAGCAGTCCGGAACAGCAAGAGACCCAGTACTTC
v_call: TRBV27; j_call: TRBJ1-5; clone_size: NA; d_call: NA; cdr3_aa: CASSLMADSNQPQHF; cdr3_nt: TGTGCCAGCAGTTTAATGGCAGATAGCAATCAGCCCCAGCATTTT
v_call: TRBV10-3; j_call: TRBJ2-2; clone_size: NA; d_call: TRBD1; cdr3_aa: CATNFPPGQRVTGELFF; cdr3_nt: TGTGCCACCAATTTCCCTCCGGGACAGAGGGTAACCGGGGAGCTGTTTTTT
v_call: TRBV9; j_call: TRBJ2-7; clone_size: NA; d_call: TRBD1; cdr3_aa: CARIGQGRCEQYF; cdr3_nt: TGTGCCAGGATTGGACAGGGTAGGTGCGAGCAGTACTTC
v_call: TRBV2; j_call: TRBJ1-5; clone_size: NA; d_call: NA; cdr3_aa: CASSDQGGQPQHF; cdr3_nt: TGTGCCAGCAGTGACCAGGGAGGTCAGCCCCAGCATTTT
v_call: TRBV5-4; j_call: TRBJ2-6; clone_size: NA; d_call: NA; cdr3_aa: CASSILGSGANGLTF; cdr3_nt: TGTGCCAGCAGCATCCTGGGCTCTGGGGCCAACGGCCTGACTTTC
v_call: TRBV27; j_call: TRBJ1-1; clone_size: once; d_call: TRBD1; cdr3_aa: CASSSDRAETEAFF; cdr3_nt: TGTGCCAGCAGCTCCGACAGGGCCGAAACTGAAGCTTTCTTT
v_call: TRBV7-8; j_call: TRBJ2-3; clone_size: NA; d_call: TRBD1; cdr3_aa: CASSPRHDRGSTDTQYF; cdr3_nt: TGTGCCAGCAGCCCCAGGCATGACAGGGGGAGCACAGATACGCAGTATTTT
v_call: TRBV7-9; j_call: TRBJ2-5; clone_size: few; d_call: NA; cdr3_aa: CASSLSYEETQYF; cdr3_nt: TGTGCCAGCAGCTTAAGCTACGAAGAGACCCAGTACTTC
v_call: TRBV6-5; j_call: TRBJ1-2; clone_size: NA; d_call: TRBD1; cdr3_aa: CASRDTGGQGHGYTF; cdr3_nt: TGTGCCAGCAGAGATACGGGTGGACAGGGTCACGGCTACACCTTC
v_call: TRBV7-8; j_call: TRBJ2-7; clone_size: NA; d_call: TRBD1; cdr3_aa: CASSHEDRGSYYEQYF; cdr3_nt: TGTGCCAGCAGCCACGAGGACAGGGGTTCTTACTACGAGCAGTACTTC
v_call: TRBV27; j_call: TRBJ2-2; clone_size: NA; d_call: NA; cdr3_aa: CASRVRGGRGGELFF; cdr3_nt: TGTGCCAGCAGGGTGAGGGGGGGGCGTGGCGGGGAGCTGTTTTTT
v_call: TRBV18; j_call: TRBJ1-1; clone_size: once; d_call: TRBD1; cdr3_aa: CASSLGQGLMNTEAFF; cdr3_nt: TGTGCCAGCTCATTGGGACAGGGACTAATGAACACTGAAGCTTTCTTT
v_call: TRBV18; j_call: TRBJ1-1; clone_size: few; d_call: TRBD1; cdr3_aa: CASSQIPGQANTEAFF; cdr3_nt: TGTGCCAGCTCACAAATCCCAGGACAGGCGAACACTGAAGCTTTCTTT
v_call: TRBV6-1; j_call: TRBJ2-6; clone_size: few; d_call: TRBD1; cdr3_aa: CASSEQGAGANGLTF; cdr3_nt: TGTGCCAGCAGTGAACAGGGGGCTGGGGCCAACGGCCTGACTTTC
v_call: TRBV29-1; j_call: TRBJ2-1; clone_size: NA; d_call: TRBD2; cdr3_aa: CSVGVPGLATNEQFF; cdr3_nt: TGCAGCGTTGGGGTACCGGGACTAGCTACGAATGAGCAGTTCTTC
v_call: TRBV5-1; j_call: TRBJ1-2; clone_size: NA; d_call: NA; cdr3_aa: CASSFGGVLYGYTF; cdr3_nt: TGCGCCAGCAGCTTTGGGGGGGTCCTATATGGCTACACCTTC
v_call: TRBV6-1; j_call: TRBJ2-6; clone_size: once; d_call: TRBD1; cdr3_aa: CASSAGGAGANVLTF; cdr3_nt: TGTGCCAGCAGTGCAGGGGGCGCTGGGGCCAACGTCCTGACTTTC
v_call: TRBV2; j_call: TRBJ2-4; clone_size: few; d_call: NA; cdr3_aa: CASSEAVGPQKDSQYF; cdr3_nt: TGTGCCAGCAGTGAAGCGGTGGGACCTCAAAAGGACAGTCAGTACTTC
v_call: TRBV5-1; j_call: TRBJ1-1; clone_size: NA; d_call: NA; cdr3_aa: CASSPWGQVTTEAFF; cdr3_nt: TGCGCCAGCAGCCCCTGGGGCCAGGTGACTACTGAAGCTTTCTTT
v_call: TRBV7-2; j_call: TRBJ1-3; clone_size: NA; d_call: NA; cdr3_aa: CASSLADAGNTIYF; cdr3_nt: TGTGCCAGCAGCTTGGCAGATGCTGGAAACACCATATATTTT
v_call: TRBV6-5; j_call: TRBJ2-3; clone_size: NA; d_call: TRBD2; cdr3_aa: CASSFSGGSDTQYF; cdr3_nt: TGTGCCAGCAGTTTCTCGGGGGGGTCAGATACGCAGTATTTT
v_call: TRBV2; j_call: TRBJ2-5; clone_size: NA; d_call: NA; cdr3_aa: CASSVPGGARETQYF; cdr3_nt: TGTGCCAGCAGTGTCCCCGGGGGAGCCCGGGAGACCCAGTACTTC
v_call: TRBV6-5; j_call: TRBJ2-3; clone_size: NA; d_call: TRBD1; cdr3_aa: CASRAGQAQYF; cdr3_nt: TGTGCCAGCAGGGCAGGACAGGCGCAGTATTTT
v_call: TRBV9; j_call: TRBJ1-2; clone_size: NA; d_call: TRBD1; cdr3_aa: CASSATGTYGYTF; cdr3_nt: TGTGCCAGCAGCGCGACAGGGACTTATGGCTACACCTTC
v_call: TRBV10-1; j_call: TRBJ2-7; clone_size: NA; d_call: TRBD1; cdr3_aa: CASSARPGTGEARIYEQYF; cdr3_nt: TGCGCCAGCAGTGCCCGGCCGGGGACAGGTGAGGCCCGGATCTACGAGCAGTACTTC
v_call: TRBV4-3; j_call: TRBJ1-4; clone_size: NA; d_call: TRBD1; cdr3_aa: CASSQDGTGGVDEKLFF; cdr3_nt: TGCGCCAGCAGCCAAGACGGAACAGGGGGAGTGGATGAAAAACTGTTTTTT
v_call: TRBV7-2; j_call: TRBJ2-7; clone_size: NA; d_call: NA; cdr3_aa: CASSYDRKEQYF; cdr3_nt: TGTGCCAGCAGCTATGACAGGAAAGAGCAGTACTTC
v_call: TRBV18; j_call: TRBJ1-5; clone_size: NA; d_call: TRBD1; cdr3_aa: CASSLSHRGNQPQHF; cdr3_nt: TGTGCCAGCTCACTCAGTCACAGGGGTAATCAGCCCCAGCATTTT
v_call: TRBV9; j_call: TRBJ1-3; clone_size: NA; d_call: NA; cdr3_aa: CASSGGQDTGNTIYF; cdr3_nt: TGTGCCAGCAGCGGGGGACAAGATACTGGAAACACCATATATTTT
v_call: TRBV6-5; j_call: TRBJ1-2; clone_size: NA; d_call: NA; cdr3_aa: CASSDKGVLYGYTF; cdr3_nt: TGTGCCAGCAGCGATAAGGGGGTTCTCTATGGCTACACCTTC
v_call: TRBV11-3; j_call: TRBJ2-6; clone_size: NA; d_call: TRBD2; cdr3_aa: CASSLTAGGKSGANVLTF; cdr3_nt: TGTGCCAGCAGCTTGACGGCGGGGGGGAAGTCTGGGGCCAACGTCCTGACTTTC
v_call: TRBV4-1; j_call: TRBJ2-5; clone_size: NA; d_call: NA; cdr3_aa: CASSQDREETQYF; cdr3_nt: TGCGCCAGCAGCCAAGATCGGGAGGAGACCCAGTACTTC
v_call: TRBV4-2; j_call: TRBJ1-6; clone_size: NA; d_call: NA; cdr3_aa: CASSQDLLMGARNSPLHF; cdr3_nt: TGTGCCAGCAGCCAAGATCTCTTAATGGGGGCCCGGAATTCACCCCTCCACTTT
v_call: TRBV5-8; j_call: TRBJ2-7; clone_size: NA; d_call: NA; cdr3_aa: CAGSSPRLHSSRQYF; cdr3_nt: TGTGCCGGCAGCTCTCCGAGGCTCCATTCGTCCCGGCAGTACTTC